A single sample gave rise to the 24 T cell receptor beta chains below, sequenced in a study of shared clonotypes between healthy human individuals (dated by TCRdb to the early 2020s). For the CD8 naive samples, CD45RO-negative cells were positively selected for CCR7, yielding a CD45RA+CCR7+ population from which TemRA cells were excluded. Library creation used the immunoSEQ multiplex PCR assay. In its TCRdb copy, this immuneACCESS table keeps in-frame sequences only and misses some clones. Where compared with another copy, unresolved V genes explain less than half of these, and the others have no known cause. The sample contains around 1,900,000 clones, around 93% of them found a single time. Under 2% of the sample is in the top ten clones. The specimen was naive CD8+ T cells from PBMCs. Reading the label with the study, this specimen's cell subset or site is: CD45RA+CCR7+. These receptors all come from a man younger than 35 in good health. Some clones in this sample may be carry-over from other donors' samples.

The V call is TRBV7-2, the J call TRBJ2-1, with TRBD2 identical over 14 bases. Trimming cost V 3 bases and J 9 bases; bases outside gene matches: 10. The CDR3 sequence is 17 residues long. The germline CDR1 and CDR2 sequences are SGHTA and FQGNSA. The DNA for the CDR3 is TGTGCCAGCAGCTTCTCTGGGACTAGCGGGAGTCGGAGTGAGCAGTTCTTC. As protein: CASSFSGTSGSRSEQFF.

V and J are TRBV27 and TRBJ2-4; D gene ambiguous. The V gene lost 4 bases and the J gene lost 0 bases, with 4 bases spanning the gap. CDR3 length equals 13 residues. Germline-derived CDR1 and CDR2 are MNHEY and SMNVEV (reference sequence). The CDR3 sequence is CASSSTAKNIQYF. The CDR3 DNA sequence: TGTGCCAGCAGTTCTACAGCCAAAAACATTCAGTACTTC.

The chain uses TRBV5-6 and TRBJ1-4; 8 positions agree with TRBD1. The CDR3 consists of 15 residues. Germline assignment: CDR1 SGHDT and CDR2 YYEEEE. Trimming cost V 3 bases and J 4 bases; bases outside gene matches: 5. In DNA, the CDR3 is TGTGCCAGCAGCTCAGGACAGGGCCTTAATGAAAAACTGTTTTTT. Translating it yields CASSSGQGLNEKLFF.

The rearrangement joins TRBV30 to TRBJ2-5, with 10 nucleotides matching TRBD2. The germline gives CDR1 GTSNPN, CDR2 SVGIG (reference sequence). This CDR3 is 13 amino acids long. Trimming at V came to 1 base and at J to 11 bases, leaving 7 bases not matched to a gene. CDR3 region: CAWSDIAGGEQYF. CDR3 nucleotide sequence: TGTGCCTGGAGTGATATAGCGGGAGGAGAGCAGTACTTC.

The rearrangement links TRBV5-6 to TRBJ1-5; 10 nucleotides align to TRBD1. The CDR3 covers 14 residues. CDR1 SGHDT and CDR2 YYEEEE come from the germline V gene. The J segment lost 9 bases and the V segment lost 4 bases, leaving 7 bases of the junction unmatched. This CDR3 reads CASSQGTGARPQHF. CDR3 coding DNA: TGTGCCAGCAGCCAAGGGACAGGGGCACGGCCCCAGCATTTT.

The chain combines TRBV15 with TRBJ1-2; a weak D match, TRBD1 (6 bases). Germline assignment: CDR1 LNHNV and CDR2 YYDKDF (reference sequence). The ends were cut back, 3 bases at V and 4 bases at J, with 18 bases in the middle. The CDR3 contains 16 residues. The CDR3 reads CATSSRGQGLTYGYTF. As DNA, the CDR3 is TGTGCCACCAGCAGTCGGGGTCAGGGGCTAACCTATGGCTACACCTTC.

CDR3 DNA sequence: TGTGCCAGCAGCGCTAGCGGCACTTACAACGAGCAGCAGTTCTTC. Protein sequence: CASSASGTYNEQQFF. The V and J genes are TRBV9 and TRBJ2-1; 7 positions match TRBD2. Germline V gene data show CDR1 as SGDLS and CDR2 as YYNGEE. The length of the CDR3 is 15 residues. J was trimmed by 11 bases and V by 3 bases; bases with no gene match: 14.

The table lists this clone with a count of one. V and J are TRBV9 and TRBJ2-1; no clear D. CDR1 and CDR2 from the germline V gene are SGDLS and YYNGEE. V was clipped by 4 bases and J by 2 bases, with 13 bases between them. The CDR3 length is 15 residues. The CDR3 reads CASSLLANAYNEQFF. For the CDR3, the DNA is TGTGCCAGCAGCCTCTTGGCCAACGCCTACAATGAGCAGTTCTTC.

CDR3 coding DNA: TGTGCCAGCAGCCCCCGCGGGGGCACCGGGGAGCTGTTTTTT. This gives the protein CASSPRGGTGELFF. The rearrangement joins TRBV14 to TRBJ2-2, with TRBD2 identical over 7 bases. Per the germline V gene, CDR1 is SGHDN and CDR2 is FVKESK. J was trimmed by 4 bases and V by 4 bases; bases with no gene match: 3. The CDR3 runs to 14 residues.

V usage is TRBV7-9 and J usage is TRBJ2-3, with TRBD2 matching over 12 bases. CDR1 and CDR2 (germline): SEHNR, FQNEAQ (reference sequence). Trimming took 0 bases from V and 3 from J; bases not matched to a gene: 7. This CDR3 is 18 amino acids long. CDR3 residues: CASSLAPLAGGETDTQYF. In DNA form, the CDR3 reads TGTGCCAGCAGCTTAGCACCTCTAGCGGGAGGGGAGACAGATACGCAGTATTTT.

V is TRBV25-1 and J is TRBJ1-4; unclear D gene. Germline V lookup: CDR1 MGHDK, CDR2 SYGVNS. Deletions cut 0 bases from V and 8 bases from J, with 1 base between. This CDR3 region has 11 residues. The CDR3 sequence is CASSEYEKLFF. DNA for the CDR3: TGTGCCAGCAGTGAATACGAAAAACTGTTTTTT.

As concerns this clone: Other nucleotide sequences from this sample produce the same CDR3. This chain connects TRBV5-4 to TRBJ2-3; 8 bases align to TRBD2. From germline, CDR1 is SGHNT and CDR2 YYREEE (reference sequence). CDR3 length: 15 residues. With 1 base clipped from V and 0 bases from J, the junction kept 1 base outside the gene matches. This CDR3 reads CASSLKRESTDTQYF. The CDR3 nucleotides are TGTGCCAGCAGCTTGAAGCGGGAGAGCACAGATACGCAGTATTTT.

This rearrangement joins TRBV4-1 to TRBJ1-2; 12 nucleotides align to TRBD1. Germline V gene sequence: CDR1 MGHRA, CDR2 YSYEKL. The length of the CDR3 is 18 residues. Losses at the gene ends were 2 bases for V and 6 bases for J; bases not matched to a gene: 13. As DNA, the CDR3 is TGCGCCAGCAGCCAATCCGGGACAGGGGGCGTTGGTGGCGATGGCTACACCTTC. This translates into CASSQSGTGGVGGDGYTF.

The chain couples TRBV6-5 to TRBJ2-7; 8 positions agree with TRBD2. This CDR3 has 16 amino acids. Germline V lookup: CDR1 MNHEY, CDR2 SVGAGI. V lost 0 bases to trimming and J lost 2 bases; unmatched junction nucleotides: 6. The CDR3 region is CASSYSGTSGTYEQYF. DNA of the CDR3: TGTGCCAGCAGTTACTCGGGTACTAGCGGCACCTACGAGCAGTACTTC.

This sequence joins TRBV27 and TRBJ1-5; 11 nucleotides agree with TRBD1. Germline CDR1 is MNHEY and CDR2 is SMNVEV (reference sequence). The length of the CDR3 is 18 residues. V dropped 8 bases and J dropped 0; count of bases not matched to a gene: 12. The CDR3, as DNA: TGTGCCAGCTCCCCGCTAGGGGACAGGGGGTCTAGCAATCAGCCCCAGCATTTT. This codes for CASSPLGDRGSSNQPQHF.

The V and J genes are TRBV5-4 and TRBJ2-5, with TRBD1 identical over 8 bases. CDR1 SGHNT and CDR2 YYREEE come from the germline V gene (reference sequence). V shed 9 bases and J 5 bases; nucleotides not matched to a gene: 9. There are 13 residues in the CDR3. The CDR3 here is CATVDREGETQYF. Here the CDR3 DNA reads TGTGCCACTGTGGACAGGGAAGGGGAGACCCAGTACTTC.

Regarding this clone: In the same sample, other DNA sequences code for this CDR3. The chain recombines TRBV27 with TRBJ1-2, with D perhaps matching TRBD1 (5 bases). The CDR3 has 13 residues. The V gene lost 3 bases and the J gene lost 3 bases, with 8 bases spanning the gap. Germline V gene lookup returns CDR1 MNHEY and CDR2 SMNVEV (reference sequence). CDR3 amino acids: CASSFSRDYGYTF. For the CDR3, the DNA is TGTGCCAGCAGTTTTTCCAGGGACTATGGCTACACCTTC.

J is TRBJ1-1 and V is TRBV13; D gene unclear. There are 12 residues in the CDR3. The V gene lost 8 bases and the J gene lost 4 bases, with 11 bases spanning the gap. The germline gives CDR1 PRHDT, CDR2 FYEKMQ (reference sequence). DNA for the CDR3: TGTGCCAGCCGGATCCCAGGCACTGAAGCTTTCTTT. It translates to CASRIPGTEAFF.

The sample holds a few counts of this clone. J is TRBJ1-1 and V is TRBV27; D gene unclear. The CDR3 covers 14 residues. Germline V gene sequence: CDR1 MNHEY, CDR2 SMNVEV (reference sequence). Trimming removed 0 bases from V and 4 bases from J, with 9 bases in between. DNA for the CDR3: TGTGCCAGCAGTTTATCGCTAGGACTCACTGAAGCTTTCTTT. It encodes CASSLSLGLTEAFF.

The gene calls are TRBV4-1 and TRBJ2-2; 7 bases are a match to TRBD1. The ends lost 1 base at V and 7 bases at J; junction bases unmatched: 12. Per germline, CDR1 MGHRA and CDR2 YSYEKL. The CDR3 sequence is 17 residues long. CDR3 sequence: CASSQGTTGLIVGELFF. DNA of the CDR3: TGCGCCAGCAGCCAAGGAACGACAGGGTTAATCGTCGGGGAGCTGTTTTTT.

Here the CDR3 DNA reads TGTGCCAGCAGCTTAGGGGGCTACCGTCCCTACGAGCAGTACTTC. Residues: CASSLGGYRPYEQYF. V is TRBV7-9 and J is TRBJ2-7, with D perhaps TRBD1 (5 bases). CDR1 is SEHNR, CDR2 FQNEAQ, per germline (reference sequence). Trimming removed 1 base at V and 2 bases at J, with 12 bases between. CDR3 length: 15 residues. Filled out from reference TRBV7-9 and TRBJ2-7, the complete variable domain reads DTGVSQNPRHKITKRGQNVTFRCDPISEHNRLYWYRQTLGQGPEFLTYFQNEAQLEKSRLLSDRFSAERPKGSFSTLEIQRTEQGDSAMYLCASSLGGYRPYEQYFGPGTRLTVT.

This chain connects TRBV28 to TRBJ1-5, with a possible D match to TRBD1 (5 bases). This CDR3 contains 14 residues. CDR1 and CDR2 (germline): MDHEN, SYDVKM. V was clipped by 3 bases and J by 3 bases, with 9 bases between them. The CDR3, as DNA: TGTGCCAGCAGTTTGGGCAGGGCCAATCAGCCCCAGCATTTT. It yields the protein CASSLGRANQPQHF.

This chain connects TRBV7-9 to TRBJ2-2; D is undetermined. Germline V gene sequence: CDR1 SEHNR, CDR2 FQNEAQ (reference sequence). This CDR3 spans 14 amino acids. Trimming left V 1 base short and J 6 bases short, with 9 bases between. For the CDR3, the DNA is TGTGCCAGCAGCTTAGGGATTGTCGCCGGGGAGCTGTTTTTT. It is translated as CASSLGIVAGELFF.

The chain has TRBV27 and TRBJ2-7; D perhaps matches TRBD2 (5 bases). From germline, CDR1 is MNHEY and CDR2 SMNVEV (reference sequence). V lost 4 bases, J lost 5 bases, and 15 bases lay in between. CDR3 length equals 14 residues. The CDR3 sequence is CASSSGNYRHEQYF. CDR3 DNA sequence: TGTGCCAGCAGTTCCGGGAACTACCGGCACGAGCAGTACTTC.